Following are 6 T cell receptor beta chains from one sample sequenced in a study of control samples from healthy donors and cancer patients. Clones were sequenced by immunoSEQ multiplex PCR, and TCRdb holds only the in-frame ones, with some missing. Here the sample spans under 200,000 clones, around 95% being singletons. Sequencing was carried out using blood. These receptors originate from a woman aged 60 to 75 in good health.

This chain links TRBV10-3 with TRBJ1-1; D ambiguous. Trimming removed 0 bases at V and 1 base at J, with 9 bases between. Germline CDR1 ENHRY, CDR2 SYGVKD. CDR3 length equals 15 residues. CDR3: CAISESNPSNTEAFF. In nucleotides, the CDR3 is TGTGCCATCAGTGAGTCCAATCCGTCGAACACTGAAGCTTTCTTT.

The chain carries TRBV20-1 and TRBJ1-5, with 7 positions matching TRBD1. The CDR3 has 14 residues. J lost 6 bases, V lost 3 bases, and 8 bases had no gene match. CDR1 is DFQATT and CDR2 is SNEGSKA in the germline V gene (reference sequence). CDR3 nucleotides: TGCAGTGCTAGTCGCACAGGGGACTTTCAGCCCCAGCATTTT. It specifies CSASRTGDFQPQHF.

To note about this clone: The junction departs from the called germline gene at one end, perhaps through a read error. The chain couples TRBV2 to TRBJ1-2, with D perhaps matching TRBD1 (6 bases). This CDR3 comprises 14 residues. The germline gives CDR1 SNHLY, CDR2 FYNNEI. The CDR3 DNA sequence: TGTGCCAGCAGCGAAGGGGGACACGCAAATGGCTACACCTTC. It yields the protein CASSEGGHANGYTF.

The chain carries TRBV4-3 and TRBJ2-7; no clear D. Trimming stripped 1 base from V and 2 bases from J, with 9 bases between. In germline, CDR1 is LGHNA, CDR2 YSLEER. This CDR3 region has 14 residues. CDR3 protein: CASSQVWPPYEQYF. The CDR3 bases are TGCGCCAGCAGCCAAGTCTGGCCTCCCTACGAGCAGTACTTC.

The CDR3 loop is CASSLDPGVAYEQYF. The CDR3 DNA is TGCGCCAGCAGCTTGGACCCAGGCGTCGCCTACGAGCAGTACTTC. The chain carries TRBV5-1 and TRBJ2-7; no clear D gene. Between the trimmed V and J ends, which lost 0 bases and 2 bases, there was a span of 12 bases. This CDR3 is 15 amino acids long. Germline loops: CDR1 SGHRS, CDR2 YFSETQ.

The rearrangement links TRBV7-3 to TRBJ1-6; possibly TRBD1 for D (6 bases). V dropped 5 bases and J dropped 5 bases, with 7 bases sitting between them. The CDR3 covers 13 residues. The germline V gene encodes CDR1 SGHTA and CDR2 FQGTGA. CDR3: CASSRDNNSPLHF. The CDR3 DNA follows: TGTGCCAGCAGCAGGGACAATAATTCACCCCTCCACTTT.